A selection of T cell receptor beta chains follows, all from one sample in a study of response to subunit inactivated influenza vaccine. TCRdb used MiXCR to reprocess the RT-PCR reads, holding one entry per CDR3 protein. The sample lists roughly 460,000 distinct CDR3 sequences, over 9.5% seen once, with over 9.5% in the top ten. The specimen comprised PBMCs from blood, sampled about 40 days after vaccination. The source is a man between 45 and 60 years old who received an inactivated influenza vaccine. The conserved cysteine and the conserved F or W are not part of the CDR3 here.

v_gene	j_gene	CDR3aa
TRBV15	TRBJ2-5	ATSKGLAGLETQY
TRBV5-1	TRBJ2-7	ASSPGTGGVILEQY
TRBV6-1	TRBJ2-5	ASGMMDRGRAGETQY
TRBV7-3	TRBJ2-1	ASSFQAVAGYNEQF
TRBV5-1	TRBJ2-7	ASSPQPDRVGEQY
TRBV4-3	TRBJ2-1	ASSQGWRGTYNEQF
TRBV10-3	TRBJ2-1	AISTRWDRNEQF
TRBV5-1	TRBJ1-4	ASSLVQATNEKLF
TRBV6-5	TRBJ2-3	ASREGLTQY
TRBV29-1	TRBJ2-1	SYRPDDPGGNEQF
TRBV12-3/TRBV12-4	TRBJ1-1	ASRRRTGRGSTEAF
TRBV5-1	TRBJ1-2	ASSLASGVYGYT
TRBV24-1	TRBJ2-1	ATSDRKRARNNEQF
TRBV6-4	TRBJ2-1	ASSGTVQASYNEQF
TRBV12-3/TRBV12-4	TRBJ2-3	ASSLGAHRDPDTQY